The next 19 T cell receptor beta chains were all read from a single sample in a study of CD8 T cells in ankylosing spondylitis. General study points: A TCR beta motif of eight highly homologous variants appeared characteristic of ankylosing spondylitis blood.

TCRdb recomputed calls from the 5' RACE reads with MiXCR, one row per CDR3 protein. The sample carries 500,000 to 550,000 distinct CDR3 sequences, roughly 13% recorded once. No antigens are known for them. The sample taken for sequencing was blood, either unsorted or a sorted T cell fraction (not recorded which). All receptors derive from a male donor with ankylosing spondylitis.

This clonotype was seen a handful of times. CDR3 in DNA: TGTGCCAGCAGTGAGGGGCTAGCGGATACGCAGTATTTT. It is translated as CASSEGLADTQYF. The chain carries TRBV2 and TRBJ2-3; a possible D gene is TRBD2 (6 bases). CDR3 length: 13 residues. The V gene's germline CDR1 is SNHLY and CDR2 FYNNEI. The V and J ends lost 3 bases and 6 bases respectively, with 10 bases between them.

V is TRBV6-1 and J is TRBJ2-7, with unresolved D. The length of the CDR3 is 11 residues. Trimming stripped 7 bases from V and 3 bases from J, with 7 bases between. Germline CDR1 MNHNS, CDR2 SASEGT. CDR3 protein: CASTRRYEQYV. The DNA of the CDR3 is TGTGCCAGCACCCGACGCTACGAGCAGTACGTC.

In its sample, this clonotype was seen a few times. V gene TRBV5-1 combines with J gene TRBJ1-2, with D maybe TRBD1 (6 bases). Trimming stripped 0 bases from V and 8 bases from J, with 14 bases between. The CDR3 length is 14 residues. Germline lookup yields CDR1 SGHRS and CDR2 YFSETQ. The CDR3 loop reads CASSLEGGAKGYTF. The DNA of the CDR3 is TGCGCCAGCAGCTTGGAGGGGGGTGCGAAAGGCTACACCTTC.

The chain is built from TRBV6-2 or TRBV6-3 and TRBJ2-1, with TRBD2 as a possible D gene (6 bases). The CDR3 consists of 12 residues. The germline V and J ends were trimmed by 5 bases and 5 bases, with 7 bases remaining between them. Germline V lookup: CDR1 MNHEY, CDR2 SVGEGT. CDR3 amino acids: CASSRTNNEQFF. CDR3 bases: TGTGCCAGCAGTCGGACTAACAATGAGCAGTTCTTC.

A few counts support this clonotype. The rearrangement uses TRBV14 and TRBJ2-1; D is possibly TRBD2 (6 bases). The CDR3 is 13 amino acids. Between the trimmed V and J ends, which lost 0 bases and 14 bases, there was a span of 14 bases. Germline V gives CDR1 SGHDN, CDR2 FVKESK. CDR3 nucleotides: TGTGCCAGCAGCCAAGATCGTGAGACTAGAAAGTTCTTC. The encoded protein is CASSQDRETRKFF.

This clonotype has at least ten counts. The chain joins TRBV12-3 or TRBV12-4 to TRBJ1-2; TRBD1 is a possible D gene (5 bases). V was pared by 6 bases and J by 3 bases, with 5 bases between. The CDR3 is made up of 11 amino acids. The CDR3 is CASRQDYGYTF. The CDR3, as DNA: TGTGCCAGCAGACAGGACTATGGCTACACCTTC.

This sequence joins TRBV29-1 and TRBJ1-2; D not resolved. The germline V gene has CDR1 SQVTM and CDR2 ANQGSEA. The V and J ends lost 3 bases and 6 bases respectively, with 14 bases between them. The length of the CDR3 is 13 residues. The CDR3 nucleotides are TGCAGCGTTGACGCGGGCCCTTGGGATGGCTACACCTTC. Protein: CSVDAGPWDGYTF.

This clonotype was recorded many times. The chain employs TRBV20-1 and TRBJ2-1, with no clear D. Germline values: CDR1 DFQATT, CDR2 SNEGSKA (reference sequence). This CDR3 comprises 14 residues. Trimming shortened V by 5 bases and J by 0 bases, and 11 bases separated the two germline ends. CDR3 nucleotides: TGCAGTGCTTACTGGGCAAGCTCCTACAATGAGCAGTTCTTC. This sequence encodes CSAYWASSYNEQFF.

This clonotype has more than one count but fewer than ten. The V gene is TRBV30, the J gene TRBJ1-3; 9 bases agree with TRBD1. The CDR3 is made up of 16 amino acids. V lost 4 bases, J lost 2 bases, and 9 bases stayed unmatched. Germline assignment: CDR1 GTSNPN and CDR2 SVGIG (reference sequence). CDR3: CAWIDTGQGPGNTIYF. The CDR3 DNA follows: TGTGCCTGGATCGACACGGGACAGGGCCCTGGAAACACCATATATTTT.

The chain uses TRBV20-1 and TRBJ2-6, with D hard to call. Germline V gives CDR1 DFQATT, CDR2 SNEGSKA (reference sequence). V gave up 3 bases and J gave up 2 bases, with 8 bases separating them. The length of the CDR3 is 14 residues. The DNA of the CDR3 is TGCAGTGCTAGCCCTATGACTGGGGCCAACGTCCTGACTTTC. Translated, it gives CSASPMTGANVLTF.

This clonotype was seen a handful of times. The rearrangement links TRBV6-1 to TRBJ2-1; 8 nucleotides agree with TRBD1. The V and J ends lost 4 bases and 6 bases, in that order; junction bases with no gene match: 5. The CDR3 sequence is 14 residues long. Per the germline V gene, CDR1 is MNHNS and CDR2 is SASEGT. CDR3 sequence reads: CASSGPGQVNEQFF. DNA of the CDR3: TGTGCCAGCAGTGGACCGGGACAGGTCAATGAGCAGTTCTTC.

The chain has TRBV30 and TRBJ1-4, with D unclear. The V gene's germline CDR1 is GTSNPN and CDR2 SVGIG (reference sequence). Trimming left V 8 bases short and J 7 bases short, with 14 bases between. The length of the CDR3 is 12 residues. The CDR3 region has the DNA TGTGCCGCGGGTCCGAGAGCTGAAAAACTGTTTTTT. Translating gives CAAGPRAEKLFF.

The chain uses TRBV11-2 and TRBJ1-2; D is undetermined. The CDR3 has 14 amino acids. Germline assignment: CDR1 SGHAT and CDR2 FQNNGV. V was trimmed by 2 bases and J by 8 bases, leaving 15 bases between them. The CDR3 sequence is CASSLSRGLGGYTF. The CDR3 coding sequence is TGTGCCAGCAGCTTATCGCGGGGATTGGGGGGCTACACCTTC.

The table lists this clonotype with a few counts. The chain recombines TRBV12-3 or TRBV12-4 with TRBJ1-2, with D maybe TRBD1 (5 bases). CDR3 length: 14 residues. V was clipped by 7 bases and J by 0 bases, with 12 bases between them. CDR3 protein: CASKGSGANYGYTF. As DNA, the CDR3 is TGTGCCAGCAAGGGGTCCGGAGCTAACTATGGCTACACCTTC.

The chain employs TRBV7-8 and TRBJ1-5; 7 bases agree with TRBD1. Germline CDR1 SGHVS, CDR2 FQNEAQ. The V and J ends lost 5 bases and 2 bases, in that order; junction bases with no gene match: 9. CDR3 length equals 16 residues. This CDR3 is CASSPQTGNGNQPQHF. The DNA of the CDR3 is TGTGCCAGCAGCCCCCAGACAGGGAATGGCAATCAGCCCCAGCATTTT.

This clonotype appeared a single time. The chain links TRBV5-1 to TRBJ1-1; D unresolved. The germline gives CDR1 SGHRS, CDR2 YFSETQ. V gave up 0 bases and J gave up 7 bases, with 16 bases separating them. The CDR3 loop spans 15 amino acids. Here the CDR3 reads CASSLEGGAALEAFF. CDR3 DNA sequence: TGCGCCAGCAGCTTGGAAGGAGGAGCAGCGCTTGAAGCTTTCTTT.

V gene TRBV20-1 combines with J gene TRBJ2-7; 8 bases are a match to TRBD1. The CDR3 extends over 13 amino acids. Germline V CDR1 and CDR2: DFQATT, SNEGSKA (reference sequence). Unmatched junction bases numbered 9, after V lost 5 bases and J lost 6 bases. Written as DNA, the CDR3 is TGCAGTGCTGAGGTAGGACAGGGCCGCGAGCAGTACTTC. This sequence encodes CSAEVGQGREQYF.

The chain has TRBV2 and TRBJ2-5; D not resolved. Germline V CDR1 and CDR2: SNHLY, FYNNEI. The CDR3 is made up of 14 amino acids. Trimming cost V 5 bases and J 5 bases, with 15 bases left between them. In DNA form, the CDR3 reads TGTGCCAGCAGTTTCGACGTGGTGGAGGAGACCCAGTACTTC. Amino acid sequence: CASSFDVVEETQYF.

This chain uses TRBV7-9 with TRBJ2-5; tentatively, D is TRBD1 (5 bases). The CDR3 loop spans 15 amino acids. The germline V gene has CDR1 SEHNR and CDR2 FQNEAQ (reference sequence). V was clipped by 5 bases and J by 1 base, with 14 bases between them. As DNA, the CDR3 is TGTGCCAGCAGCCCCCTAGGGGTAAGCCAAGAGACCCAGTACTTC. This gives the protein CASSPLGVSQETQYF.